The following is a TCR beta chain sequence with its context. Its antigen is unknown. The CDR3 contains 16 residues. The sample originates from a study of vaccination and CD4 T cells after COVID-19. Study information: Convalescent patients gave post-COVID blood a median around 91 days post-diagnosis, range 35 to 161. Whole-study findings and limits: Spike mono-reactivity was evident in 304 of the 307 vaccine-specific clones derived from convalescent patients. Convalescent patients gained a median about 85% of their reactive clones only post-vaccination.

With the Oncomine TCR Beta short-read assay, DNA from cultured CD4+ T cells was sequenced. The genomic DNA was obtained from cultured CD4+ T cells by extraction with the QIAamp micro DNA kit. One entry per CDR3 protein, called by TCRdb with MiXCR from the PCR reads. The table lists 11,000 to 15,000 distinct CDR3 sequences, roughly 61% of them singletons. Treatment in this sample: roughly 11-day PBMC culture with coronavirus spike peptide pools or control peptides (ViraFEST assay). Material for sequencing was CD4+ T cells from blood, cultured in vitro. The TCR originated in a human donor who had recovered from COVID-19. The V call is TRBV1, the J call TRBJ2-5; the D segment call TRBD2 is taken from the table without a DNA check. TRBV1 is a recognized pseudogene. Here the CDR3 reads CTSSQAASGGAETQYF. CDR3 nucleotides: TGCACCAGCAGCCAAGCGGCTAGCGGGGGAGCTGAGACCCAGTACTTC.